These 7 T cell receptor beta chains originate from one sample sequenced in a study of technical replicates of blood from a few donors. The table came from immunoSEQ multiplex PCR; TCRdb's copy has only in-frame clones and leaves some out. The sample carries about 75,000 clones, 91% recorded once. Sequencing input: T cells isolated from PBMCs. The origin of the receptors is a human donor in good health. Some clones in this sample may be carry-over from other donors' samples.

The chain is built from TRBV6-1 and TRBJ1-1; possibly TRBD1 for D (6 bases). Deletions cut 1 base from V and 2 bases from J, with 14 bases between. The CDR3 totals 16 residues. The germline V gene has CDR1 MNHNS and CDR2 SASEGT. DNA for the CDR3: TGTGCCAGCAGTGAAGTGGGACATTCGAGTAACACTGAAGCTTTCTTT. Protein sequence: CASSEVGHSSNTEAFF.

The chain has TRBV29-1 and TRBJ2-6; TRBD2 is a possible D gene (5 bases). Germline V gene lookup returns CDR1 SQVTM and CDR2 ANQGSEA. This CDR3 is 13 amino acids long. The CDR3 DNA sequence: TGCAGTTTTCGGGGCTCTGGGGCCAACGTCCTGACTTTC. Amino acid sequence: CSFRGSGANVLTF.

The chain couples TRBV5-1 to TRBJ1-1; maybe TRBD1 (6 bases). Trimming shortened V by 4 bases and J by 2 bases, and 36 bases separated the two germline ends. The CDR3 is made up of 22 amino acids. CDR1 is SGHRS and CDR2 is YFSETQ in the germline V gene. This chain's CDR3 is CASSKTVRIGLRQDGQNTEAFF. The CDR3 coding sequence is TGCGCCAGCAGCAAAACCGTACGGATAGGTTTAAGACAGGATGGGCAAAACACTGAAGCTTTCTTT.

J is TRBJ1-1 and V is TRBV7-2, with D possibly matching TRBD1 (6 bases). This CDR3 comprises 14 residues. Per germline, CDR1 SGHTA and CDR2 FQGNSA. Trimming stripped 3 bases from V and 4 bases from J, with 12 bases between. CDR3 coding DNA: TGTGCCAGCAGCTTCCCCACAGGGATCACTGAAGCTTTCTTT. It is translated as CASSFPTGITEAFF.

The rearrangement joins TRBV10-3 to TRBJ2-2; weak D call: TRBD2 (5 bases). The CDR3 runs 14 residues. V was clipped by 2 bases and J by 5 bases, with 9 bases between them. Germline V gene lookup returns CDR1 ENHRY and CDR2 SYGVKD. The CDR3 reads CAISEVARTGELFF. CDR3 bases: TGTGCCATCAGTGAGGTAGCGAGGACCGGGGAGCTGTTTTTT.

This chain connects TRBV7-9 to TRBJ2-5; 7 bases fit TRBD1. Germline V lookup: CDR1 SEHNR, CDR2 FQNEAQ (reference sequence). The junction had 5 bases not matched to a gene; V was cut back by 6 bases and J by 4 bases. The CDR3 length is 13 residues. The CDR3 region has the DNA TGTGCCAGCAGTTCGACAGGGTCAGAGACCCAGTACTTC. Amino acids: CASSSTGSETQYF.

The gene calls are TRBV4-2 and TRBJ2-2, with 7 positions matching TRBD2. The CDR3 has 18 residues. CDR1 is LGHNA, CDR2 YNFKEQ, per germline. V lost 5 bases, J lost 3 bases, and 15 bases stayed unmatched. The CDR3 sequence: CASSILPGGTEDTGELFF. For the CDR3, the DNA is TGTGCCAGCAGCATACTGCCGGGGGGAACCGAAGACACCGGGGAGCTGTTTTTT.